This T cell receptor beta chain was profiled in a study of vaccination and CD4 T cells after COVID-19. Study-wide background: Cultures designated as controls were supplied with a CEFX pool, an HIV-1 Nef pool, or no peptide.

This sample's treatment: roughly 11-day PBMC culture with coronavirus spike peptide pools or control peptides (ViraFEST assay). Sequenced with the Oncomine TCR Beta short-read assay was DNA taken from cultured CD4+ T cells. TCRdb fed the PCR reads into MiXCR, producing one record per CDR3 protein. The table shows some 13,000 distinct CDR3 sequences, with roughly two thirds occurring only once. The germline CDR1 and CDR2 sequences are DFQATT and SNEGSKA (reference sequence). This CDR3 is built from 14 residues. The ends were cut back, 6 bases at V and 10 bases at J, with 19 bases in the middle. Study findings and constraints: The cohort comprised relatively few convalescent patients, and no early post-infection timepoints were analyzed. The study found median SARS-CoV-2-reactive clonotypes rising from roughly 21 to 40, not significantly.

This clonotype has more than one count but fewer than ten. What it recognizes is unknown. The sequence came from a human donor who had recovered from COVID-19. The chain uses TRBV20-1 and TRBJ1-6; TRBD1 might be the D (5 bases). The sequencing used CD4+ T cells from blood, cultured in vitro, collected before SARS-CoV-2 vaccination. The DNA of the CDR3 is TGCAGTGCACCCCCACAGGAGGCGCGGTCACCCCTCCACTTT. Its translation: CSAPPQEARSPLHF.